These T cell receptor beta chains were read from a single sample in a study of beta chain features in type 1 diabetes. Sequenced by immunoSEQ multiplex PCR; TCRdb stores in-frame clones only, minus some. This table has 300,000 to 350,000 clones, around 7.6% appearing once. The sequenced material came from central memory CD4+ T cells from blood. The receptors come from a woman between 18 and 29 years old in good health. Each CDR3 is given with its conserved first and last residue. The D gene is left open where the match is weak. Expanded clones get a size class; other rows say once, few or many, or leave the size out.

clone_size d_call j_call v_call cdr3_nt cdr3_aa
few TRBD2 TRBJ2-5 TRBV9 TGTGCCAGCAGCGTAGGGGGAGGGCCAGGAGAGACCCAGTACTTC CASSVGGGPGETQYF
many . TRBJ2-7 TRBV28 TGTGCCAGCAGTTTATGGGGCAGTTTATACGAGCAGTACTTC CASSLWGSLYEQYF
. . TRBJ2-3 TRBV10-3 TGTGCCAGCAGTGCCTTGTCAGCGGTCGGGCGCGCAGATACGCAGTATTTT CASSALSAVGRADTQYF
. TRBD1 TRBJ1-2 TRBV5-1 TGCGCCAGCAGCTTGGATCGGGACAGGGGCTACACCTTC CASSLDRDRGYTF
many TRBD2 TRBJ2-3 TRBV10-3 TGTGCCATCAGTGGGAAAGCGGGACGGGACACAGATACGCAGTATTTT CAISGKAGRDTDTQYF
many . TRBJ2-3 TRBV4-3 TGCGCCAGCAGCCGCCAGATGTTCGGTACGCAGTATTTT CASSRQMFGTQYF
. . TRBJ1-1 TRBV9 TGTGCCAGCACCGGTTTTGCGGGAAGCACTGAAGCTTTCTTT CASTGFAGSTEAFF
. . TRBJ2-7 TRBV20-1 TGCAGTGCCCCCATGGGTTCCGAGCAGTACTTC CSAPMGSEQYF
. . TRBJ2-7 TRBV25-1 TGTGCCAGCAGTGAATTTCGCGGTACTTACGAGCAGTACTTC CASSEFRGTYEQYF
. . TRBJ2-7 TRBV5-6 TGTGCCAGCAGCTTGATGGTATCATCCTACGAGCAGTACTTC CASSLMVSSYEQYF
. . TRBJ2-7 TRBV28 TGTGCCAGCAGTTTCAGGGGAAGATCCTACGAGCAGTACTTC CASSFRGRSYEQYF
many . TRBJ2-6 TRBV18 TGTGCCAGCTCACCCCTATCTGGGGCCAACGTCCTGACTTTC CASSPLSGANVLTF
. . TRBJ2-2 TRBV4-1 TGCGCCAGCAGCAGGGGACCTAACACCGGGGAGCTGTTTTTT CASSRGPNTGELFF
. . TRBJ2-7 TRBV11-2 TGTGCCAGCAGCTTAGATCTCACGGGATACGAGCAGTACTTC CASSLDLTGYEQYF
. . TRBJ1-1 TRBV7-2 TGTGCCAGCAGCTCGAAGCACGCAGTAACTGAAGCTTTCTTT CASSSKHAVTEAFF
. TRBD1 TRBJ1-3 TRBV2 TGTGCCAGCAGGGGATTGACAGGGGTCGGAAACACCATATATTTT CASRGLTGVGNTIYF
. . TRBJ2-7 TRBV29-1 TGCAGCGTTGGGAACCGAAACGAGCAGTACTTC CSVGNRNEQYF
. . TRBJ2-4 TRBV6-6 TGTGCCAGCAGTCTCCGGGGTAACATTCAGTACTTC CASSLRGNIQYF
. TRBD1 TRBJ1-5 TRBV27 TGTGCCAGCAGTTTAAACCGGGACAGGGTGGGCAATCAGCCCCAGCATTTT CASSLNRDRVGNQPQHF
few . TRBJ1-2 TRBV7-2 TGTGCCAGCAGCTTAGCATGGGGAACGGGCTATGGCTACACCTTC CASSLAWGTGYGYTF
few . TRBJ1-5 TRBV18 TGTGCCAGCTCACAGGGGAGGGATCAGCCCCAGCATTTT CASSQGRDQPQHF
few . TRBJ2-7 TRBV7-2 TGTGCCAGCAGCTTAGACGGGGACGAGCAGTACTTC CASSLDGDEQYF
few . TRBJ1-2 TRBV6-6 TGTGCCAGCAGTTCGGTCACCAACTATGGCTACACCTTC CASSSVTNYGYTF
. TRBD2 TRBJ2-7 TRBV2 TGTGCCAGCTCCCATGCTAGCGGAACCTACGAGCAGTACTTC CASSHASGTYEQYF
many TRBD1 TRBJ2-7 TRBV28 TGTGCCAGCAGTCCCGGGACAGCACTTGGCTACGAGCAGTACTTC CASSPGTALGYEQYF
few . TRBJ2-2 TRBV7-9 TGTGCCAGCAGCTCATACCCTCAAATACAGTGGACCGGGGAGCTGTTTTTT CASSSYPQIQWTGELFF
few . TRBJ2-3 TRBV4-2 TGTGCCAGCAGCCAATTAGGCGGTACCCTAGGCACAGATACGCAGTATTTT CASSQLGGTLGTDTQYF
. TRBD1 TRBJ2-5 TRBV7-2 TGTGCCAGCAGCTCGGAACGGACAGGGGAGGTTCGGAGGGAGACCCAGTACTTC CASSSERTGEVRRETQYF
few TRBD2 TRBJ2-3 TRBV7-3 TGTGCCAGCAGCGCCAGGGCAGCGGGAGTGGACACAGATACGCAGTATTTT CASSARAAGVDTDTQYF
few . TRBJ2-5 TRBV4-2 TGTGCCAGCAGCCAAGGTAGACCCCCCGAGACCCAGTACTTC CASSQGRPPETQYF
few TRBD2 TRBJ2-5 TRBV6-6 TGTGCCAGCAGTTACCCCGGACTAGGTGAAGAGACCCAGTACTTC CASSYPGLGEETQYF
few . TRBJ2-7 TRBV18 TGTGCCAGCTCACAACAGGGTCCCTACGAGCAGTACTTC CASSQQGPYEQYF
. . TRBJ2-1 TRBV11-2 TGTGCCAGCAGCTTATCCTTCTATGAGCAGTTCTTC CASSLSFYEQFF
many . TRBJ2-1 TRBV2 TGTGCCAGCTCCCGGGACCCCTCTTTAGGTGAGCAGTTCTTC CASSRDPSLGEQFF
. . TRBJ1-1 TRBV7-9 TGTGCCAGCAGCTTGGTCGCGAACACTGAAGCTTTCTTT CASSLVANTEAFF
. . TRBJ1-1 TRBV11-2 TGTGCCAGCAGCTTAGTTGACAGAGGGGAAGCTTTCTTT CASSLVDRGEAFF
few TRBD2 TRBJ2-1 TRBV5-6 TGTGCCAGCAGCCGGACTAGCGGGGAGCAGTTCTTC CASSRTSGEQFF
. . TRBJ1-3 TRBV7-2 TGTGCCAGCAGCTTCCCCCTCCGGAGCTCTGGAAACACCATATATTTT CASSFPLRSSGNTIYF
many TRBD2 TRBJ2-3 TRBV28 TGTGCCAGCAGTTTATCCGGCGGGAGGGCCTCGACGCAGTATTTT CASSLSGGRASTQYF